One sample yielded the 25 T cell receptor beta chains listed below, sequenced in a study of cytomegalovirus exposure and HLA in healthy donors. Researchers ran the PCR with 60 Vbeta and 13 Jbeta primers. Sequencing was performed with immunoSEQ multiplex PCR; in TCRdb, only in-frame clones are kept and a portion is missing. This sample lists more than 40,000 clones; its ten largest clones have 2.1%. The material sequenced was PBMCs. These TCRs come from a woman in her thirties or forties in good health and CMV-seronegative.

V gene TRBV6-6 combines with J gene TRBJ2-3; D is perhaps TRBD2 (5 bases). The CDR3 is made up of 14 amino acids. Germline CDR1 reads MNHNY; CDR2 reads SVGAGI (reference sequence). Deletions cut 6 bases from V and 2 bases from J, with 12 bases between. Written as DNA, the CDR3 is TGTGCCAGCAGGGACCGGGGAATCACAGATACGCAGTATTTT. It codes for CASRDRGITDTQYF.

The rearrangement uses TRBV6-5 and TRBJ1-4, with 7 positions matching TRBD1. The germline V gene has CDR1 MNHEY and CDR2 SVGAGI. Unmatched junction bases numbered 6, after V lost 11 bases and J lost 0 bases. This CDR3 comprises 14 residues. The CDR3 loop is CAVRDSATNEKLFF. CDR3 bases: TGTGCCGTCCGGGACAGTGCAACTAATGAAAAACTGTTTTTT.

Turning to this clone: An end of the junction does not agree with germline; a read error may underlie this. This chain connects TRBV7-7 to TRBJ1-2, with D hard to call. The CDR3 totals 15 residues. The germline V gene has CDR1 SSHAT and CDR2 FNYEAQ (reference sequence). CDR3 bases: TGTGCTAGCAGCTTAGCGGAGAAGGTAGGCTATGGCTACACCTTC. This codes for CASSLAEKVGYGYTF.

The chain is built from TRBV4-1 and TRBJ1-1; D unclear. There are 14 residues in the CDR3. V dropped 4 bases and J dropped 1 base, with 10 bases sitting between them. The germline V gene encodes CDR1 MGHRA and CDR2 YSYEKL. The chain's CDR3 is CASSPTSGNTEAFF. In DNA, the CDR3 is TGCGCCAGCAGCCCCACCTCAGGGAACACTGAAGCTTTCTTT.

The chain uses TRBV5-1 and TRBJ2-2; TRBD2 aligns across 10 bases. V gave up 2 bases and J gave up 1 base; unmatched junction bases: 5. The CDR3 is 17 amino acids. CDR1 and CDR2 (germline): SGHRS, YFSETQ. CDR3 coding DNA: TGCGCCAGCAGCTTAGCTAGCGGGAGAGGGAACACCGGGGAGCTGTTTTTT. Translating gives CASSLASGRGNTGELFF.

This chain links TRBV7-3 with TRBJ1-5; possibly TRBD1 for D (5 bases). V lost 3 bases to trimming and J lost 6 bases, with 9 bases between them. The CDR3 runs to 13 residues. Germline V gives CDR1 SGHTA, CDR2 FQGTGA. The DNA of the CDR3 is TGTGCCAGCAGCTTGGGGCACGGTCAGCCCCAGCATTTT. Translated: CASSLGHGQPQHF.

The chain recombines TRBV6-5 with TRBJ1-1; TRBD1 might be the D (6 bases). In germline, CDR1 is MNHEY, CDR2 SVGAGI. CDR3 size: 16 residues. V was cut by 0 bases and J by 1 base, with 12 bases left in between. The CDR3 here is CASSYSIQGGNTEAFF. The CDR3 bases are TGTGCCAGCAGTTACTCGATACAGGGTGGGAACACTGAAGCTTTCTTT.

V usage is TRBV4-2 and J usage is TRBJ1-3; 7 bases match TRBD1. After removal of 3 bases from V and 1 base from J, the junction contained 3 bases not matched to a gene. The CDR3 has 15 residues. Germline CDR1 and CDR2: LGHNA and YNFKEQ. CDR3 bases: TGTGCCAGCAGCCACGGGACAGAGTCTGGAAACACCATATATTTT. The encoded protein is CASSHGTESGNTIYF.

The CDR3 DNA is TGTGCCAGCAGCTTAGGACAGGGAGGCGAGCAGTACTTC. This translates into CASSLGQGGEQYF. The chain links TRBV7-2 to TRBJ2-7; the D gene is possibly TRBD1 (7 bases). CDR1 and CDR2 (germline): SGHTA, FQGNSA. The V and J ends lost 1 base and 6 bases respectively, with 10 bases between them. The CDR3 spans 13 residues.

CDR3 nucleotides: TGTGCCAGCAGTGGGGCTAGCGGGAGCAGCGGGGAGCTGTTTTTT. Translation gives CASSGASGSSGELFF. V gene TRBV6-1 combines with J gene TRBJ2-2, with 10 positions matching TRBD2. Trimming cost V 4 bases and J 7 bases; bases outside gene matches: 6. CDR3 length: 15 amino acids. Germline lookup yields CDR1 MNHNS and CDR2 SASEGT.

V usage is TRBV10-3 and J usage is TRBJ2-5, with 10 bases fitting TRBD2. The CDR3 contains 15 residues. V trimming: 3 bases; J trimming: 1 base; junction bases outside the gene matches: 2. CDR1 is ENHRY and CDR2 is SYGVKD in the germline V gene. CDR3 in amino acids: CAISELAGTQETQYF. The CDR3, as DNA: TGTGCCATCAGTGAACTAGCGGGGACCCAAGAGACCCAGTACTTC.

V usage is TRBV5-6 and J usage is TRBJ1-3, with 11 bases matching TRBD1. J was trimmed by 0 bases and V by 2 bases; bases with no gene match: 4. The CDR3 extends over 17 amino acids. Germline-derived CDR1 and CDR2 are SGHDT and YYEEEE. The CDR3 here is CASSFRDRGISGNTIYF. The CDR3 nucleotides are TGTGCCAGCAGCTTCCGGGACAGGGGGATCTCTGGAAACACCATATATTTT.

The rearrangement joins TRBV14 to TRBJ1-1; tentatively, D is TRBD1 (5 bases). Germline V gene lookup returns CDR1 SGHDN and CDR2 FVKESK. CDR3 length equals 14 residues. Trimming took 0 bases from V and 2 from J, leaving 7 bases between them. The CDR3 protein is CASSQDWTNTEAFF. For the CDR3, the DNA is TGTGCCAGCAGCCAAGATTGGACAAACACTGAAGCTTTCTTT. Drawing the rest from reference TRBV14 and TRBJ1-1, the complete variable domain is EAGVTQFPSHSVIEKGQTVTLRCDPISGHDNLYWYRRVMGKEIKFLLHFVKESKQDESGMPNNRFLAERTGGTYSTLKVQPAELEDSGVYFCASSQDWTNTEAFFGQGTRLTVV.

The chain is built from TRBV5-1 and TRBJ1-5; no clear D. Germline V gene lookup returns CDR1 SGHRS and CDR2 YFSETQ. The CDR3 length is 15 residues. Trimming stripped 3 bases from V and 6 bases from J, with 16 bases between. DNA for the CDR3: TGCGCCAGCAGCTCCGGGGAAGGGTTGGTTCAGCCCCAGCATTTT. Amino acids: CASSSGEGLVQPQHF.

CDR3 loop: CSVGTILQFF. The CDR3 coding sequence is TGCAGCGTTGGGACAATTTTGCAGTTCTTC. The J gene is TRBJ2-1, the V gene TRBV29-1; D may be TRBD1 (5 bases). V was clipped by 4 bases and J by 12 bases, with 10 bases between them. This CDR3 has 10 amino acids. Germline V gene lookup returns CDR1 SQVTM and CDR2 ANQGSEA.

The V call is TRBV18, the J call TRBJ1-2, with D uncertain. There are 16 residues in the CDR3. V was clipped by 4 bases and J by 4 bases, with 19 bases between them. Looked up from germline, CDR1 is KGHSH and CDR2 is LQKENI. The DNA for the CDR3 is TGTGCCAGCTCACTTCGAGACCCAGCGGATGTCTATGGCTACACCTTC. This codes for CASSLRDPADVYGYTF.

The rearrangement links TRBV30 to TRBJ1-1; D gene uncertain. Germline-derived CDR1 and CDR2 are GTSNPN and SVGIG (reference sequence). The V gene lost 3 bases and the J gene lost 5 bases, with 10 bases spanning the gap. This CDR3 contains 12 residues. CDR3 sequence (DNA): TGTGCCTGGAGAAGGGAGGTAACTGAAGCTTTCTTT. Protein product: CAWRREVTEAFF.

The V call is TRBV7-8, the J call TRBJ2-4; TRBD1 aligns across 10 bases. This CDR3 spans 19 amino acids. V trimming: 1 base; J trimming: 1 base; junction bases outside the gene matches: 10. Germline assignment: CDR1 SGHVS and CDR2 FQNEAQ. The CDR3 coding sequence is TGTGCCAGCAGCTTAGAGGAAGGACAGGGGGTGGGGGCCAAAAACATTCAGTACTTC. Amino acids: CASSLEEGQGVGAKNIQYF.

The chain couples TRBV9 to TRBJ2-2; the D gene is possibly TRBD2 (5 bases). Trimming cost V 3 bases and J 6 bases, with 15 bases left between them. The V gene's germline CDR1 is SGDLS and CDR2 YYNGEE. The length of the CDR3 is 15 residues. The CDR3: CASSATGIHAGELFF. Written as DNA, the CDR3 is TGTGCCAGCAGCGCCACGGGGATTCATGCCGGGGAGCTGTTTTTT.

The rearrangement joins TRBV29-1 to TRBJ1-5, with a tentative D call TRBD1 (5 bases). CDR1 is SQVTM, CDR2 ANQGSEA, per germline. The V end lost 6 bases, the J end lost 3 bases, and 9 bases lay between the germline ends. This CDR3 spans 12 amino acids. The DNA for the CDR3 is TGCAGCGTACAGGCCTCCAATCAGCCCCAGCATTTT. Protein: CSVQASNQPQHF. Full variable domain (remainder filled in from reference TRBV29-1 and TRBJ1-5): SAVISQKPSRDICQRGTSLTIQCQVDSQVTMMFWYRQQPGQSLTLIATANQGSEATYESGFVIDKFPISRPNLTFSTLTVSNMSPEDSSIYLCSVQASNQPQHFGDGTRLSIL.

This chain connects TRBV10-3 to TRBJ1-2; tentative D call: TRBD1 (5 bases). The CDR3 contains 14 residues. The germline CDR1 and CDR2 sequences are ENHRY and SYGVKD. V shed 10 bases and J shed 4 bases, with 19 bases lying between them. CDR3 nucleotide sequence: TGTGCCACCAGCGCGGGGGAGGGCCCCTATGGCTACACCTTC. Translated: CATSAGEGPYGYTF.

The J gene is TRBJ1-1, the V gene TRBV19; D possibly corresponds to TRBD1 (6 bases). Germline CDR1 is LNHDA and CDR2 is SQIVND (reference sequence). The length of the CDR3 is 14 residues. The V and J ends lost 7 bases and 4 bases respectively, with 16 bases between them. The CDR3 reads CASMEQGRVTEAFF. DNA of the CDR3: TGTGCCAGTATGGAACAGGGTAGGGTCACTGAAGCTTTCTTT.

This chain uses TRBV10-1 with TRBJ1-6, with TRBD1 identical over 8 bases. Germline V gene lookup returns CDR1 WNHNN and CDR2 SYGVQD (reference sequence). The junction had 1 base not matched to a gene; V was cut back by 6 bases and J by 0 bases. CDR3 length equals 15 residues. Here the CDR3 DNA reads TGCGCCAGCAGCGGACAGGGCTCCTATAATTCACCCCTCCACTTT. The encoded protein is CASSGQGSYNSPLHF.

The chain recombines TRBV19 with TRBJ1-1, with TRBD1 as a possible D gene (6 bases). Germline V gene data show CDR1 as LNHDA and CDR2 as SQIVND (reference sequence). The CDR3 totals 13 residues. Deletions cut 8 bases from V and 9 bases from J, with 19 bases between. The CDR3 bases are TGTGCCAGTTCCTACCAGGGGCTGGACCAAGCTTTCTTT. Its translation is CASSYQGLDQAFF.

The genes are TRBV28 and TRBJ2-1; 9 nucleotides align to TRBD2. CDR1 is MDHEN, CDR2 SYDVKM, per germline. This CDR3 contains 15 residues. V was pared by 8 bases and J by 3 bases, with 8 bases of the junction left unmatched. The CDR3 sequence: CASAGGLAGYNEQFF. DNA for the CDR3: TGTGCCAGCGCGGGGGGGCTAGCGGGCTACAATGAGCAGTTCTTC.